This T cell receptor (beta chain) derives from a study of radiotherapy plus CTLA-4 blockade in lung cancer. Turning to the study itself: Around a sixth of patients responded objectively, and approximately 31% achieved disease control.

Sequencing was performed with immunoSEQ multiplex PCR; in TCRdb, only in-frame clones are kept and a portion is missing. In the table there are about 48,000 clones, roughly 90% of which are singletons. Notes on the study in general: It was early blood T cell clone dynamics, with interferon-beta, that reportedly best predicted response.

The CDR3 loop spans 16 amino acids. Trimming took off 6 bases at V and 0 bases at J, with 12 bases between the two ends. In germline, CDR1 is KGHSH, CDR2 LQKENI. This clone was detected only once. What it binds is not known. V and J are TRBV18 and TRBJ2-6; TRBD2 is a possible D gene (6 bases). Sequencing was performed on peripheral blood, taken from a patient treated with radiotherapy plus ipilimumab. The clonotype comes from a human donor with non-small cell lung cancer that progressed on radiotherapy plus ipilimumab. Some clones in this sample may be carry-over from other donors' samples. The CDR3 sequence is CASSPGLSSGANVLTF. The CDR3, as DNA: TGTGCCAGCTCCCCGGGACTGAGCTCTGGGGCCAACGTCCTGACTTTC.